This T cell receptor beta chain appears in the sequencing data of a study of blood T cell repertoires in COVID-19. The assay was immunoSEQ multiplex PCR, and TCRdb's table has in-frame clones only and misses some. The data show 300,000 or so clones, about 92% seen once. The CDR3 has 15 residues. Germline loops: CDR1 KGHDR, CDR2 SFDVKD. V lost 3 bases and J 2 bases, leaving 12 bases between the germline ends. The V gene is TRBV24-1, the J gene TRBJ2-5; possible D gene TRBD2, 5 bases. This TCR was sampled from a man in his fifties or sixties who had recovered from COVID-19. The sample was PBMCs or T cells enriched from blood (not recorded which). Here the CDR3 DNA reads TGTGCCACCAGTGATCCCCGGGATCTACAAGAGACCCAGTACTTC. As protein: CATSDPRDLQETQYF.